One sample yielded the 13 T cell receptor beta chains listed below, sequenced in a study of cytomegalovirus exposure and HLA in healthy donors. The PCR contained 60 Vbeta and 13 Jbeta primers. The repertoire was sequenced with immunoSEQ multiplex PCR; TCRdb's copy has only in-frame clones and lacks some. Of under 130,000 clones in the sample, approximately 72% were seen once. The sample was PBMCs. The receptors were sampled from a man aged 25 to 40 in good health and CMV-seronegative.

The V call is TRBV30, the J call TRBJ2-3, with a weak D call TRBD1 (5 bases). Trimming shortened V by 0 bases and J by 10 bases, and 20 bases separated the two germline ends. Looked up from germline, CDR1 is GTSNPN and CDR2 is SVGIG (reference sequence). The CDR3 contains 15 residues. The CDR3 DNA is TGTGCCTGGAGTGTCGTAGGGGATACGGGTCTTGCGCAGTATTTT. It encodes CAWSVVGDTGLAQYF.

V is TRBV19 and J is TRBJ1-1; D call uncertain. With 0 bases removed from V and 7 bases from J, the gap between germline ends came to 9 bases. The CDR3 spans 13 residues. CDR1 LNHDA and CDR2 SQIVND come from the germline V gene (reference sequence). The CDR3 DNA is TGTGCCAGTAGTATAGATGGGGAGATTGAAGCTTTCTTT. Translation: CASSIDGEIEAFF.

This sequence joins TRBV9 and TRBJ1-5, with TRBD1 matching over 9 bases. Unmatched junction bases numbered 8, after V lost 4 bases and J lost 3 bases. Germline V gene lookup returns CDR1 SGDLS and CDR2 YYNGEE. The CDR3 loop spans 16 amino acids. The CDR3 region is CASSPSTGGANQPQHF. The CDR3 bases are TGTGCCAGCAGCCCTAGCACAGGGGGCGCCAATCAGCCCCAGCATTTT.

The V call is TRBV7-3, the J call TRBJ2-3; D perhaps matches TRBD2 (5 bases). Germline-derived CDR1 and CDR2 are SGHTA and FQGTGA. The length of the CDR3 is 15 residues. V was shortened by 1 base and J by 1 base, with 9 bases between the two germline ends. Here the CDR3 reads CASSLSVGGTDTQYF. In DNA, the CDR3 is TGTGCCAGCAGCTTAAGTGTCGGGGGCACAGATACGCAGTATTTT.

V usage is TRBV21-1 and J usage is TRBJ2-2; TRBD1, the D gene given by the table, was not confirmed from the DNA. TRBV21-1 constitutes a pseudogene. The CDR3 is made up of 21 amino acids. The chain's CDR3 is CASSKKTGNPPFPPNTGELFF. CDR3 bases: TGTGCCAGCAGCAAAAAGACAGGGAATCCCCCTTTTCCCCCGAACACCGGGGAGCTGTTTTTT.

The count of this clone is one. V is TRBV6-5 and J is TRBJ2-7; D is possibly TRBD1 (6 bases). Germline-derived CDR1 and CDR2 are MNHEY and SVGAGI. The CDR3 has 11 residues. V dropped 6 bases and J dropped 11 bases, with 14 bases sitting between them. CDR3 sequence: CASRSGRGKYF. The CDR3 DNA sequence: TGTGCCAGCAGGTCCGGCAGGGGAAAGTACTTC.

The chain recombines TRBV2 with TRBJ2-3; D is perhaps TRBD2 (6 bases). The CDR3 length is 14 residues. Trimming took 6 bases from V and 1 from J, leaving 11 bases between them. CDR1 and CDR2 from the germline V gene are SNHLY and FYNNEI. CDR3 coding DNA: TGTGCCAGCAGCTATGCTAGCGGCACAGATACGCAGTATTTT. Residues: CASSYASGTDTQYF.

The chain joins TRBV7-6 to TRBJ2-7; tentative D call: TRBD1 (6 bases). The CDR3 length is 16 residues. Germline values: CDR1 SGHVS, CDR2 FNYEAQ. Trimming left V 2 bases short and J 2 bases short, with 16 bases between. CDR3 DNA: TGTGCCAGCAGCTTATTGCCCCCGGGACAAACCTACGAGCAGTACTTC. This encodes CASSLLPPGQTYEQYF.

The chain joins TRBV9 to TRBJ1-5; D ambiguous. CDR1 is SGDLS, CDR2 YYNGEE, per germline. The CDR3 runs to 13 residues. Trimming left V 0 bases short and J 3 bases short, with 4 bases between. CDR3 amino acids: CASSVGYNQPQHF. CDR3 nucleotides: TGTGCCAGCAGCGTAGGTTACAATCAGCCCCAGCATTTT.

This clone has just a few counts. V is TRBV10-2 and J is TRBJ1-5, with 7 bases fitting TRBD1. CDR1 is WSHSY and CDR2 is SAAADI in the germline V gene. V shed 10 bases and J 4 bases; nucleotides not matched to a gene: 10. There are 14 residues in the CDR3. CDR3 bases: TGCGCCACCTCTAGACAGGGCGTAAATCAGCCCCAGCATTTT. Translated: CATSRQGVNQPQHF.

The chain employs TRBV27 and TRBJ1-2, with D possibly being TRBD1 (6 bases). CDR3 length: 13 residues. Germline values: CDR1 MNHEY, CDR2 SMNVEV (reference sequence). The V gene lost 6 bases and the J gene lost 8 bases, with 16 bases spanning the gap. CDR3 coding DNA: TGTGCCAGCAGACCGGGACAACCCGGGGGCTACACCTTC. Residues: CASRPGQPGGYTF.

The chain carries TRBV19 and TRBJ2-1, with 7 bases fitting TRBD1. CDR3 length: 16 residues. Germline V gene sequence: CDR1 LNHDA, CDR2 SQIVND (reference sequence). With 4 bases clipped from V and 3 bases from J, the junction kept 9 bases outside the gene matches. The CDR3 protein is CASSNPQDRVYNEQFF. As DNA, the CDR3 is TGTGCCAGTAGTAACCCCCAAGACAGGGTCTACAATGAGCAGTTCTTC.

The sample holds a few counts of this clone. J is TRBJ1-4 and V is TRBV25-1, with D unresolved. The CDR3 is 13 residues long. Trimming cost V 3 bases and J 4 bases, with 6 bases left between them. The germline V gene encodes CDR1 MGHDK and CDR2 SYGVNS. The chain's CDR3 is CASSDWLNEKLFF. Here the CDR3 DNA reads TGTGCCAGCAGTGATTGGCTTAATGAAAAACTGTTTTTT.